The 21 T cell receptor beta chains listed next were all sequenced from one sample in a study of T cell changes during pregnancy in multiple sclerosis. Assay: immunoSEQ multiplex PCR; the TCRdb copy retains only in-frame clones and omits some. The sample carries about 30,000 clones, 90% recorded once. Source: CD4+ T cells from peripheral blood mononuclear cells, taken in the second trimester of pregnancy. Receptors originate from a female donor in good health, enrolled as a control in a pregnancy study.

This clone was found a few times. V and J are TRBV25-1 and TRBJ2-7; D remains unclear. Deletions cut 5 bases from V and 7 bases from J, with 9 bases between. Per germline, CDR1 MGHDK and CDR2 SYGVNS. CDR3 length: 11 amino acids. The CDR3 region is CASSRLWEQYF. The CDR3 bases are TGTGCCAGCAGTAGACTCTGGGAGCAGTACTTC.

This clone was recorded only once. The chain combines TRBV27 with TRBJ1-4; 8 bases are shared with TRBD1. The CDR3 sequence is 14 residues long. Per the germline V gene, CDR1 is MNHEY and CDR2 is SMNVEV (reference sequence). Germline trimming cut 6 bases from V and 8 bases from J; bases unmatched to any gene: 8. CDR3 region: CASSYRGSSEKLFF. The CDR3 DNA sequence: TGTGCCAGCAGCTACAGGGGGTCGAGCGAAAAACTGTTTTTT.

This clone was seen a single time. This chain connects TRBV7-2 to TRBJ1-1; 8 bases are shared with TRBD1. The ends lost 3 bases at V and 1 base at J; junction bases unmatched: 1. Germline V gene data show CDR1 as SGHTA and CDR2 as FQGNSA. This CDR3 spans 14 amino acids. CDR3 residues: CASSLQGANTEAFF. In DNA form, the CDR3 reads TGTGCCAGCAGCTTGCAGGGGGCGAACACTGAAGCTTTCTTT.

V gene TRBV27 combines with J gene TRBJ1-5; 7 bases line up with TRBD1. The CDR3 spans 15 residues. CDR1 MNHEY and CDR2 SMNVEV come from the germline V gene (reference sequence). V gave up 3 bases and J gave up 7 bases; unmatched junction bases: 9. The CDR3 nucleotides are TGTGCCAGCAGTTTCAGACAGGGTCTAGGGCAGCCCCAGCATTTT. The encoded protein is CASSFRQGLGQPQHF.

The CDR3 sequence is CASSLVTGGGKEQYF. The CDR3 nucleotides read TGTGCCAGCAGCTTAGTTACAGGGGGGGGGAAGGAGCAGTACTTC. The rearrangement uses TRBV7-8 and TRBJ2-7, with D tentatively TRBD1 (8 bases). The CDR3 has 15 residues. Trimming left V 1 base short and J 7 bases short, with 17 bases between. Looked up from germline, CDR1 is SGHVS and CDR2 is FQNEAQ.

V gene TRBV19 combines with J gene TRBJ2-4, with 7 bases that match TRBD1. Germline assignment: CDR1 LNHDA and CDR2 SQIVND (reference sequence). V was pared by 6 bases and J by 5 bases, with 7 bases of the junction left unmatched. The CDR3 runs to 14 residues. CDR3 coding DNA: TGTGCCAGTAGCCAATCGGGACAGCAAAACATTCAGTACTTC. Translated: CASSQSGQQNIQYF.

Written as DNA, the CDR3 is TGTGCCAGCAGCTTACGGGTCGGCGCGCGGACAGAAGCTTTCTTT. The encoded protein is CASSLRVGARTEAFF. The chain employs TRBV7-9 and TRBJ1-1; maybe TRBD1 (5 bases). This CDR3 has 15 residues. The ends were cut back, 2 bases at V and 8 bases at J, with 18 bases in the middle. Germline V gene sequence: CDR1 SEHNR, CDR2 FQNEAQ (reference sequence).

This rearrangement joins TRBV19 to TRBJ2-1, with 8 bases matching TRBD2. The V and J ends lost 6 bases and 4 bases, in that order; junction bases with no gene match: 8. Germline lookup yields CDR1 LNHDA and CDR2 SQIVND (reference sequence). The CDR3 spans 15 residues. The CDR3 here is CASRVRGGIYNEQFF. In DNA, the CDR3 is TGTGCCAGTAGAGTACGGGGGGGCATATACAATGAGCAGTTCTTC.

This clone was counted once. This chain joins TRBV6-5 and TRBJ2-7; 9 bases align to TRBD1. The CDR3 spans 15 residues. Germline V gives CDR1 MNHEY, CDR2 SVGAGI. V trimming: 6 bases; J trimming: 4 bases; junction bases outside the gene matches: 10. Here the CDR3 reads CASRAPGTGKYEQYF. Here the CDR3 DNA reads TGTGCCAGCAGGGCCCCCGGGACAGGGAAATACGAGCAGTACTTC.

This clone was recorded a few times. The rearrangement joins TRBV10-3 to TRBJ1-1, with TRBD1 identical over 10 bases. Per germline, CDR1 ENHRY and CDR2 SYGVKD. The length of the CDR3 is 12 residues. The junction had 0 bases not matched to a gene; V was cut back by 6 bases and J by 5 bases. CDR3 in DNA: TGTGCCATCAGGGACAGGGGGACTGAAGCTTTCTTT. Translating gives CAIRDRGTEAFF.

The chain couples TRBV6-5 to TRBJ2-1; 13 nucleotides match TRBD2. CDR1 is MNHEY and CDR2 is SVGAGI in the germline V gene. This CDR3 is 16 amino acids long. Trimming at V came to 4 bases and at J to 10 bases, leaving 10 bases not matched to a gene. This CDR3 is CASSSRLAGGVGEQFF. For the CDR3, the DNA is TGTGCCAGCAGTTCCCGACTAGCGGGGGGTGTGGGGGAGCAGTTCTTC.

The chain couples TRBV19 to TRBJ2-5, with D possibly being TRBD2 (6 bases). CDR1 is LNHDA, CDR2 SQIVND, per germline (reference sequence). Trimming stripped 1 base from V and 2 bases from J, with 8 bases between. The CDR3 sequence is 14 residues long. The CDR3 sequence: CASSIAGTQETQYF. CDR3 DNA: TGTGCCAGTAGTATAGCGGGGACTCAAGAGACCCAGTACTTC.

Only a few counts were recorded for this clone. V is TRBV9 and J is TRBJ1-1, with D perhaps matching TRBD1 (6 bases). Germline V gives CDR1 SGDLS, CDR2 YYNGEE. Trimming removed 6 bases at V and 1 base at J, with 10 bases between. The CDR3 runs to 13 residues. The CDR3 sequence is CASTTGRNTEAFF. DNA of the CDR3: TGTGCCAGCACCACAGGGAGGAACACTGAAGCTTTCTTT.

The chain carries TRBV9 and TRBJ1-2; D gene uncertain. Germline V gene lookup returns CDR1 SGDLS and CDR2 YYNGEE. V dropped 0 bases and J dropped 3 bases, with 12 bases sitting between them. The CDR3 is 15 amino acids. In nucleotides, the CDR3 is TGTGCCAGCAGCGTAGGCGGAGGGTTGGACTATGGCTACACCTTC. As protein: CASSVGGGLDYGYTF.

This clone was seen once. V gene TRBV19 combines with J gene TRBJ2-3, with a weak D call TRBD1 (6 bases). V shed 7 bases and J shed 5 bases, with 16 bases lying between them. CDR3 size: 14 residues. Germline V CDR1 and CDR2: LNHDA, SQIVND (reference sequence). The CDR3 DNA sequence: TGTGCCAGTAAAGGGGGTCTTTTACAAGATACGCAGTATTTT. It encodes CASKGGLLQDTQYF. The complete variable domain, with remaining parts taken from reference TRBV19 and TRBJ2-3, reads DGGITQSPKYLFRKEGQNVTLSCEQNLNHDAMYWYRQDPGQGLRLIYYSQIVNDFQKGDIAEGYSVSREKKESFPLTVTSAQKNPTAFYLCASKGGLLQDTQYFGPGTRLTVL.

The chain employs TRBV29-1 and TRBJ1-2; perhaps TRBD1 as D (6 bases). This CDR3 region has 11 residues. The germline CDR1 and CDR2 sequences are SQVTM and ANQGSEA. CDR3 sequence reads: CTGQTNYGYTF. The CDR3 DNA reads TGCACCGGACAGACTAACTATGGCTACACCTTC. Full variable domain (outside the CDR3, taken from reference TRBV29-1 and TRBJ1-2): SAVISQKPSRDICQRGTSLTIQCQVDSQVTMMFWYRQQPGQSLTLIATANQGSEATYESGFVIDKFPISRPNLTFSTLTVSNMSPEDSSIYLCTGQTNYGYTFGSGTRLTVV.

The V gene is TRBV27, the J gene TRBJ1-3; 8 bases fit TRBD1. The CDR3 sequence is 15 residues long. Germline CDR1 reads MNHEY; CDR2 reads SMNVEV (reference sequence). V lost 5 bases, J lost 7 bases, and 10 bases stayed unmatched. This CDR3 reads CASSMTGVQANTIYF. The CDR3 DNA reads TGTGCCAGCAGTATGACAGGGGTTCAGGCGAACACCATATATTTT.

The genes are TRBV5-5 and TRBJ1-1; no firm D call. Germline V gene data show CDR1 as SGHKS and CDR2 as YYEKEE (reference sequence). There are 16 residues in the CDR3. V lost 4 bases, J lost 0 bases, and 16 bases lay in between. CDR3 sequence: CASSGRGVDMNTEAFF. The CDR3 nucleotides are TGTGCCAGCAGCGGCCGCGGGGTTGACATGAACACTGAAGCTTTCTTT.

The chain employs TRBV19 and TRBJ1-5; 9 nucleotides line up with TRBD1. This CDR3 region has 14 residues. Losses at the gene ends were 6 bases for V and 6 bases for J; bases not matched to a gene: 6. CDR1 and CDR2 (germline): LNHDA, SQIVND (reference sequence). The chain's CDR3 is CASSQTGGGQPQHF. The CDR3 nucleotides read TGTGCCAGTAGCCAGACAGGGGGAGGTCAGCCCCAGCATTTT.

The chain has TRBV18 and TRBJ2-3; D is possibly TRBD1 (5 bases). The germline V and J ends were trimmed by 3 bases and 6 bases, with 16 bases remaining between them. The CDR3 is made up of 15 amino acids. Germline V gives CDR1 KGHSH, CDR2 LQKENI. The CDR3 nucleotides read TGTGCCAGCTCACCCGGACCCCTCCCAGGGGATACGCAGTATTTT. As protein: CASSPGPLPGDTQYF.

The chain recombines TRBV5-4 with TRBJ2-5; no clear D gene. The end of the DNA fits TRBJ2-7 better, so the J call may be wrong. Germline-derived CDR1 and CDR2 are SGHNT and YYREEE (reference sequence). The CDR3 loop spans 17 amino acids. Here the CDR3 DNA reads TGTGCCAGCAGCTTGGCCGGCGGCAGTTCAATCTCCTACGAGCAGTACTTC. Protein: CASSLAGGSSISYEQYF.